Listed below are T cell receptor beta chains from one sample, sequenced in a study of blood T cell repertoires in COVID-19. Using immunoSEQ multiplex PCR, the repertoire was profiled, and TCRdb retains in-frame clones only, with some absent. The sample contains 300,000 to 450,000 clones, over 75% of which appear only once. Source material: PBMCs or T cells enriched from blood (not recorded which). The receptor source for this set is a woman under 40 who had recovered from COVID-19. Each CDR3 is given with its conserved first and last residue. The D gene is left open where the match is weak.

j_call | v_call | d_call | cdr3_nt | cdr3_aa
TRBJ2-3 | TRBV9 | TRBD2 | TGTGCCAGCAGCATTAGCGGGGGGGCCCCAGATACGCAGTATTTT | CASSISGGAPDTQYF
TRBJ1-4 | TRBV13 | NA | TGTGCCAGCAGCTTCCGGGGGGGTATTATAACAGCAACTAATGAAAAACTGTTTTTT | CASSFRGGIITATNEKLFF
TRBJ1-4 | TRBV24-1 | NA | TGTGCCACCAGTACAGTTAATAATGAAAAACTGTTTTTT | CATSTVNNEKLFF
TRBJ1-2 | TRBV5-4 | TRBD1 | TGTGCCAGCAGCCCAAAGGACAGGGGTTATGGCTACACCTTC | CASSPKDRGYGYTF
TRBJ1-2 | TRBV7-9 | TRBD1 | TGTGCCGGAACGTCAGGGGGACACGTCTATGGCTACACCTTC | CAGTSGGHVYGYTF
TRBJ2-3 | TRBV28 | TRBD2 | TGTGCCAGCAGTTTAGAGCGGGGCAGCACAGATACGCAGTATTTT | CASSLERGSTDTQYF
TRBJ1-2 | TRBV3-1/TRBV3-2 | TRBD1 | TGTGCCAGCAGCCAAGCTGGGCAGGGGGGCGGCTACACCTTC | CASSQAGQGGGYTF
TRBJ2-5 | TRBV9 | TRBD2 | TGTGCCAGCAGCCCGAGCGGGGCAACTCAAGAGACCCAGTACTTC | CASSPSGATQETQYF
TRBJ2-3 | TRBV5-1 | NA | TGCGCCAGCAGCTTGGGACAGTTAATTGGCACAGATACGCAGTATTTT | CASSLGQLIGTDTQYF
TRBJ1-1 | TRBV5-1 | NA | TGCGCCAGCAGCTTGGCAGGGGATAGGACTGAAGCTTTCTTT | CASSLAGDRTEAFF
TRBJ1-2 | TRBV19 | NA | TGTGCCAGTAGTATCATTACGGGACAACTGAGCTATGGCTACACCTTC | CASSIITGQLSYGYTF
TRBJ2-1 | TRBV7-2 | TRBD2 | TGTGCCAGCAGCTTAGTGGGGGGGAGAGACTACAATGAGCAGTTCTTC | CASSLVGGRDYNEQFF
TRBJ2-1 | TRBV18 | TRBD2 | TGTGCCAGCTCACCACTAGCGGGGGGGCCCAATGAGCAGTTCTTC | CASSPLAGGPNEQFF
TRBJ2-7 | TRBV2 | NA | TGTGCCAGCAGAGGTACGGGATCGTACGAGCAGTACTTC | CASRGTGSYEQYF
TRBJ1-2 | TRBV2 | TRBD1 | TGTGCCAGCTCCGAAAGGGCAGGGGGCTTTGGTGGCTACACCTTC | CASSERAGGFGGYTF
TRBJ2-6 | TRBV28 | NA | TGTGCCAGCAGTTCGGCGCCCGGGATTTCCTCTGGGGCCAACGTCCTGACTTTC | CASSSAPGISSGANVLTF
TRBJ2-3 | TRBV29-1 | TRBD2 | TGCAGCGTTGAGAGCGCAGCGGGGGGAGCGCACACAGATACGCAGTATTTT | CSVESAAGGAHTDTQYF